The rows below give T cell receptor beta chains drawn from one sample of a study of identical twins. TCRdb called the 5' RACE reads again in MiXCR, with one record for every CDR3 protein. The table includes just over 500,000 distinct CDR3 sequences, around 20% detected once. These data also formed part of another study, on T cells expressing NK-cell markers.

The sequenced material came from CD4+ T cells sorted from blood. Every receptor here comes from a woman between 18 and 29 years old in good health. Each CDR3 is given with its conserved first and last residue. The D gene is left open where the match is weak. The size field is filled for only some rows; it gives once, few, many or a size class.

v_gene: TRBV5-1
j_gene: TRBJ2-7
d_gene: TRBD1
abundance: few
CDR3aa: CASSFEIQGDEQYF
CDR3nt: TGCGCCAGCAGCTTTGAAATCCAGGGGGACGAGCAGTACTTC

v_gene: TRBV3-1
j_gene: TRBJ2-2
d_gene: NA
abundance: NA
CDR3aa: CASSPRSGANTGELFF
CDR3nt: TGTGCCAGCAGTCCCCGCTCAGGGGCGAACACCGGGGAGCTGTTTTTT

v_gene: TRBV5-1
j_gene: TRBJ2-3
d_gene: TRBD2
abundance: many
CDR3aa: CASSLDRGTSGTDTQYF
CDR3nt: TGCGCCAGCAGCTTGGATCGTGGGACTAGCGGCACAGATACGCAGTATTTT

v_gene: TRBV7-2
j_gene: TRBJ2-2
d_gene: TRBD2
abundance: once
CDR3aa: CASSFGLAEYTGELFF
CDR3nt: TGTGCCAGCAGCTTCGGACTAGCGGAGTACACCGGGGAGCTGTTTTTT

v_gene: TRBV20-1
j_gene: TRBJ2-1
d_gene: TRBD2
abundance: few
CDR3aa: CSARDSGEGEQFF
CDR3nt: TGCAGTGCTAGAGATAGCGGGGAAGGCGAGCAGTTCTTC

v_gene: TRBV9
j_gene: TRBJ2-2
d_gene: NA
abundance: few
CDR3aa: CASSPRVGGELFF
CDR3nt: TGTGCCAGCAGCCCGAGGGTCGGCGGGGAGCTGTTTTTT

v_gene: TRBV29-1
j_gene: TRBJ1-2
d_gene: TRBD1
abundance: NA
CDR3aa: CSVGQGEIYGYTF
CDR3nt: TGCAGCGTCGGACAGGGAGAAATCTATGGCTACACCTTC

v_gene: TRBV6-1
j_gene: TRBJ2-1
d_gene: TRBD1
abundance: NA
CDR3aa: CASSAREGQGNEQFF
CDR3nt: TGTGCCAGCAGTGCGCGCGAGGGACAGGGCAATGAGCAGTTCTTC

v_gene: TRBV11-2
j_gene: TRBJ1-1
d_gene: NA
abundance: few
CDR3aa: CASSPARLNTEAFF
CDR3nt: TGTGCCAGCAGTCCCGCCCGGTTGAACACTGAAGCTTTCTTT

v_gene: TRBV30
j_gene: TRBJ2-5
d_gene: TRBD1
abundance: few
CDR3aa: CAWKTGGETQYF
CDR3nt: TGTGCCTGGAAGACAGGGGGAGAGACCCAGTACTTC

v_gene: TRBV20-1
j_gene: TRBJ2-5
d_gene: TRBD1
abundance: many
CDR3aa: CSALGQAEQETQYF
CDR3nt: TGCAGTGCTCTTGGACAGGCGGAACAAGAGACCCAGTACTTC

v_gene: TRBV6-1
j_gene: TRBJ2-2
d_gene: TRBD1
abundance: NA
CDR3aa: CASSPGDRGGGVLFF
CDR3nt: TGTGCCAGCAGTCCAGGGGACAGGGGTGGGGGAGTGCTGTTTTTT

v_gene: TRBV6-1
j_gene: TRBJ2-1
d_gene: TRBD1
abundance: few
CDR3aa: CASSEVTGGRDEQFF
CDR3nt: TGTGCCAGCAGTGAAGTTACAGGGGGCAGGGATGAGCAGTTCTTC

v_gene: TRBV12-3/TRBV12-4
j_gene: TRBJ2-2
d_gene: TRBD1
abundance: NA
CDR3aa: CASTQGDPGELFF
CDR3nt: TGTGCCAGCACCCAGGGGGACCCCGGGGAGCTGTTTTTT

v_gene: TRBV15
j_gene: TRBJ2-5
d_gene: NA
abundance: NA
CDR3aa: CATSREEGETQYF
CDR3nt: TGTGCCACCAGCAGAGAAGAGGGGGAGACCCAGTACTTC

v_gene: TRBV7-2
j_gene: TRBJ2-1
d_gene: TRBD2
abundance: once
CDR3aa: CASSSTSGSVGHEQFF
CDR3nt: TGTGCCAGCAGCTCGACTAGCGGGAGTGTGGGGCATGAGCAGTTCTTC

v_gene: TRBV5-1
j_gene: TRBJ2-1
d_gene: TRBD1
abundance: NA
CDR3aa: CASSSGQGMHEQFF
CDR3nt: TGCGCCAGCAGCTCGGGACAGGGGATGCATGAGCAGTTCTTC

v_gene: TRBV12-3/TRBV12-4
j_gene: TRBJ1-5
d_gene: NA
abundance: NA
CDR3aa: CASSLTAFKPQHF
CDR3nt: TGTGCCAGCAGTTTGACAGCGTTTAAGCCCCAGCATTTT

v_gene: TRBV7-3
j_gene: TRBJ2-1
d_gene: TRBD2
abundance: NA
CDR3aa: CASSSRTSGDNEQFF
CDR3nt: TGTGCCAGCAGCTCCCGGACTAGCGGGGATAATGAGCAGTTCTTC

v_gene: TRBV3-1
j_gene: TRBJ2-2
d_gene: NA
abundance: NA
CDR3aa: CASSQVSGPGELFF
CDR3nt: TGTGCCAGCAGCCAAGTCAGCGGCCCCGGGGAGCTGTTTTTT

v_gene: TRBV20-1
j_gene: TRBJ2-3
d_gene: NA
abundance: NA
CDR3aa: CSARAPPGDTQYF
CDR3nt: TGCAGTGCTAGGGCCCCCCCTGGGGATACGCAGTATTTT

v_gene: TRBV4-3
j_gene: TRBJ2-4
d_gene: NA
abundance: NA
CDR3aa: CASSQDPVSSKNIQYF
CDR3nt: TGCGCCAGCAGCCAAGATCCAGTAAGCTCCAAAAACATTCAGTACTTC

v_gene: TRBV20-1
j_gene: TRBJ2-5
d_gene: TRBD2
abundance: few
CDR3aa: CSALAGGSQETQYF
CDR3nt: TGCAGTGCCTTAGCGGGGGGCTCCCAAGAGACCCAGTACTTC

v_gene: TRBV5-1
j_gene: TRBJ2-3
d_gene: NA
abundance: NA
CDR3aa: CASSLEGTSGYF
CDR3nt: TGCGCCAGCAGCTTGGAGGGGACTTCCGGATATTTT

v_gene: TRBV6-2/TRBV6-3
j_gene: TRBJ2-2
d_gene: NA
abundance: NA
CDR3aa: CASKPAGLQNTGELFF
CDR3nt: TGTGCCAGCAAGCCCGCGGGCCTTCAGAACACCGGGGAGCTGTTTTTT

v_gene: TRBV20-1
j_gene: TRBJ2-2
d_gene: NA
abundance: NA
CDR3aa: CSARGPHTGELFF
CDR3nt: TGCAGTGCTAGAGGGCCTCACACCGGGGAGCTGTTTTTT